This TCR beta chain was obtained from a study of beta chain features in type 1 diabetes. General observations from the study: Lower insertion and higher deletion counts appeared at VDJ junctions in type 1 diabetes patients. In the patient group, naive, central memory and Treg TCRB repertoires seemed more alike than in the healthy donor group. People with Type 1 diabetes carried modestly yet significantly shorter TCRB CDR3s in all four CD4+ subsets.

Germline lookup yields CDR1 SGDLS and CDR2 YYNGEE. There are 14 residues in the CDR3. The V gene end was trimmed by 3 bases and the J gene end by 5 bases; junction bases not matched to a gene: 7. What was sequenced were expressed TCRB transcripts, since all of the isolated RNA had been reverse transcribed. TCRdb's table, derived via immunoSEQ multiplex PCR, lists solely in-frame clones and lacks some. The sample lists 200,000 to 300,000 clones; 25% to 30% were seen once. This clone was counted between two and nine times. The antigen is unknown. This receptor was identified in a man between 25 and 39 years old in good health. Sequencing was done on a sample of central memory CD4+ T cells from blood. The rearrangement links TRBV9 to TRBJ2-7; 8 bases align to TRBD1. The CDR3 protein is CASSEEAGGDEQYF. The CDR3 coding sequence is TGTGCCAGCAGCGAGGAGGCAGGGGGCGACGAGCAGTACTTC.